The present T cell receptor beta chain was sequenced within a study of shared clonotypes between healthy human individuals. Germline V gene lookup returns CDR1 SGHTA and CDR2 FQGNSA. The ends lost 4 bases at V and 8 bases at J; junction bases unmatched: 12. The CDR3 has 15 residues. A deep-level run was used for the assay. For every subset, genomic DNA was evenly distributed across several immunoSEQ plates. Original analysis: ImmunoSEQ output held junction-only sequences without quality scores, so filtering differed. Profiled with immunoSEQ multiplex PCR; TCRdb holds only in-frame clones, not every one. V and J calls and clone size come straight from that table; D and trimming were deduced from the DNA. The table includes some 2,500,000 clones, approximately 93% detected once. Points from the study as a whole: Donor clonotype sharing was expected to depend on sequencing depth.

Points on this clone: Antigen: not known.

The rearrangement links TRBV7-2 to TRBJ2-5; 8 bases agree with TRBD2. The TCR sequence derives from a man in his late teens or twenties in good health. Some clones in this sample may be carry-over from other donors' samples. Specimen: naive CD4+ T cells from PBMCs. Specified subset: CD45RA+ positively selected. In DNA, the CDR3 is TGTGCCAGCAGCTCACTAGCGGAGTCGTCACGAACCCAGTACTTC. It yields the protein CASSSLAESSRTQYF.